Listed below are T cell receptor beta chains from one sample, sequenced in a study of T cells in Graves' hyperthyroidism and ophthalmopathy. TCRdb re-derived calls from the multiplex PCR reads in MiXCR, one entry per CDR3 protein. The top ten clones hold 7.8% of a sample with under 350,000 distinct CDR3 sequences, 13% of them seen once. What was sequenced was blood. These receptors were obtained from a woman younger than 45 with Graves' hyperthyroidism that later progressed to Graves' ophthalmopathy. CDR3s include the opening cysteine and the closing phenylalanine or tryptophan. D genes are given only for firm matches. Clone size, where shown, is once, few, many, or a class for clones that have expanded.

>many|TRBJ1-2|TRBV6-1|TRBD1|13
CASGTGQGLSYTF
TGTGCCAGCGGGACCGGACAGGGATTAAGCTACACCTTC
>many|TRBJ2-7|TRBV7-2|NA|14
CASSLRGSPYEQYF
TGTGCCAGCAGCTTGAGGGGTAGTCCCTACGAGCAGTACTTC
>NA|TRBJ2-1|TRBV6-2/TRBV6-3|NA|13
CASSYTGLNEQFF
TGTGCCAGCAGTTACACCGGGCTAAATGAGCAGTTCTTC
>NA|TRBJ2-3|TRBV27|NA|14
CASSLHEGGDTQYF
TGTGCCAGCAGTTTACACGAAGGAGGAGATACGCAGTATTTT
>many|TRBJ1-2|TRBV27|NA|14
CASMPGKANYGYTF
TGTGCCAGCATGCCAGGGAAAGCTAACTATGGCTACACCTTC
>NA|TRBJ2-1|TRBV14|TRBD1|14
CASSRWTGPNGQFF
TGTGCCAGCAGCCGTTGGACAGGGCCTAATGGGCAGTTCTTC
>many|TRBJ2-1|TRBV7-2|TRBD1|14
CASSPHRGNNEQFF
TGTGCCAGCAGCCCCCACAGGGGGAACAATGAGCAGTTCTTC
>many|TRBJ1-1|TRBV2|TRBD1|15
CASTPGQGRVTEAFF
TGTGCCAGCACCCCGGGACAGGGGCGAGTGACTGAAGCTTTCTTT
>many|TRBJ2-3|TRBV27|NA|15
CASIPGGQAGDTQYF
TGTGCCAGCATTCCGGGGGGACAGGCGGGAGATACGCAGTATTTT
>NA|TRBJ1-5|TRBV18|TRBD1|15
CASSLGQGVHQPQHF
TGTGCCAGCTCACTCGGACAGGGCGTCCATCAGCCCCAGCATTTT
>many|TRBJ2-7|TRBV7-2|TRBD2|20
CASSLIEYPGTSGSSYEQYF
TGTGCCAGCAGCTTAATTGAGTACCCCGGGACTAGCGGAAGTTCTTACGAGCAGTACTTC
>many|TRBJ2-1|TRBV29-1|NA|10
CSGRATEQFF
TGCAGCGGGAGAGCCACGGAGCAGTTCTTC
>many|TRBJ2-1|TRBV18|TRBD1|16
CASSPLGQGTRDEQFF
TGTGCCAGCTCACCGCTGGGACAGGGGACCCGGGATGAGCAGTTCTTC
>NA|TRBJ2-7|TRBV4-1|NA|12
CASSGTSYEQYF
TGCGCCAGCAGCGGGACCTCCTACGAGCAGTACTTC
>many|TRBJ1-4|TRBV12-3/TRBV12-4|TRBD1|15
CASSHITGGVEKLFF
TGTGCCAGCAGCCATATTACAGGGGGCGTTGAAAAACTGTTTTTT
>few|TRBJ1-2|TRBV5-1|NA|15
CASSADVGTNYGYTF
TGCGCCAGCAGCGCGGACGTCGGAACTAACTATGGCTACACCTTC
>few|TRBJ2-3|TRBV6-2/TRBV6-3|NA|14
CASSYSGVADTQYF
TGTGCCAGCAGTTACTCAGGGGTAGCAGATACGCAGTATTTT
>many|TRBJ1-1|TRBV30|NA|13
CAWSVNTATEAFF
TGTGCCTGGAGTGTAAACACAGCAACTGAAGCTTTCTTT
>many|TRBJ2-1|TRBV2|NA|11
CASSVISEQFF
TGTGCCAGCAGCGTGATCAGTGAGCAGTTCTTC
>NA|TRBJ2-1|TRBV7-3|TRBD2|14
CASSSLAGNNEQFF
TGTGCCAGCAGCTCCCTAGCGGGAAACAATGAGCAGTTCTTC
>NA|TRBJ2-1|TRBV20-1|NA|11
CSASRDNEQFF
TGCAGTGCTAGCCGCGACAATGAGCAGTTCTTC
>many|TRBJ1-2|TRBV12-3/TRBV12-4|NA|12
CASRIRNYGYTF
TGTGCCAGCAGGATACGGAACTATGGCTACACCTTC
>many|TRBJ2-1|TRBV10-3|NA|12
CAISSANNEQFF
TGTGCCATCAGTTCAGCTAACAATGAGCAGTTCTTC
>NA|TRBJ2-7|TRBV4-1|TRBD2|16
CASSQDFERGFYEQYF
TGCGCCAGCAGCCAAGATTTCGAGCGGGGGTTCTACGAGCAGTACTTC
>many|TRBJ2-1|TRBV4-2|NA|13
CASSQDPVGEQFF
TGTGCCAGCAGCCAAGATCCGGTGGGGGAGCAGTTCTTC